Included here is one T cell receptor beta chain sequence, with context. The data belong to a study of cytomegalovirus exposure and HLA in healthy donors. The junction had 12 bases not matched to a gene; V was cut back by 0 bases and J by 9 bases. There are 16 residues in the CDR3. Germline CDR1 reads SGHRS; CDR2 reads YFSETQ. PCR primers comprised 60 Vbeta and 13 Jbeta primers. Method: immunoSEQ multiplex PCR; TCRdb's copy keeps in-frame clones and lacks some. The sample's table shows roughly 62,000 clones. The TCR originated in a woman aged 18-30 years in good health and CMV-seronegative. Sequencing was done on a sample of PBMCs. V is TRBV5-1 and J is TRBJ2-1; 7 nucleotides match TRBD2. CDR3: CASSLARGGGLGEQFF. The CDR3 DNA is TGCGCCAGCAGCTTGGCGCGGGGCGGGGGATTAGGTGAGCAGTTCTTC.